One sample yielded the 12 T cell receptor beta chains listed below, sequenced in a study of metastatic and nonmetastatic thyroid tumors. None of the patients had undergone any treatment ahead of thyroid surgery. TCRdb re-clonotyped the PCR reads via MiXCR. The data hold around 21,000 clones, with around 17% observed a single time. Sequencing used blood. The origin of the receptors is a male donor with papillary thyroid cancer or a benign thyroid nodule (not recorded which). Some clones in this sample may be carry-over from other donors' samples.

This clone was seen at least ten times. The chain employs TRBV20-1 and TRBJ1-5, with D possibly TRBD1 on 5 matching bases. The CDR3 contains 13 residues. Looked up from germline, CDR1 is DFQATT and CDR2 is SNEGSKA (reference sequence). Trimming pared 3 bases from V and 1 base from J, leaving 7 bases between. CDR3 amino acids: CSASRDSNQPQHF. The CDR3 nucleotides read TGCAGTGCTAGCCGGGACAGCAATCAGCCCCAGCATTTT.

The sample holds many counts of this clone. The CDR3 sequence is CASSLQGNYGYTF. CDR3 sequence (DNA): TGTGCCAGCTCACTTCAGGGTAACTATGGCTACACCTTC. J is TRBJ1-2 and V is TRBV18; TRBD1 might be the D (5 bases). The CDR3 contains 13 residues. Trimming took 4 bases from V and 1 from J, leaving 7 bases between them. The germline CDR1 and CDR2 sequences are KGHSH and LQKENI.

This clone was recorded at least ten times. V and J are TRBV18 and TRBJ1-4; TRBD1 is a possible D gene (5 bases). The CDR3 length is 15 residues. V was clipped by 1 base and J by 6 bases, with 12 bases between them. Per the germline V gene, CDR1 is KGHSH and CDR2 is LQKENI. CDR3 nucleotides: TGTGCCAGCTCACCACGCGGGGCACTGGATGAAAAACTGTTTTTT. It yields the protein CASSPRGALDEKLFF.

This clone was counted at least ten times. The chain couples TRBV6-1 to TRBJ1-5, with a tentative D call TRBD1 (6 bases). The CDR3 is 17 residues long. CDR1 MNHNS and CDR2 SASEGT come from the germline V gene. The V and J ends lost 4 bases and 0 bases respectively, with 16 bases between them. As DNA, the CDR3 is TGTGCCAGCAGTGCCCGGGACACCGTGTATAGCAATCAGCCCCAGCATTTT. Protein product: CASSARDTVYSNQPQHF.

This clone showed up many times. This chain joins TRBV6-5 and TRBJ2-1, with D possibly TRBD2 on 5 matching bases. The CDR3 totals 12 residues. V was pared by 2 bases and J by 11 bases, with 10 bases between. Germline loops: CDR1 MNHEY, CDR2 SVGAGI. CDR3 nucleotide sequence: TGTGCCAGCAGTTACCCGAGCGGCAAGCAGTTCTTC. Encoded protein: CASSYPSGKQFF.

This clone was observed many times. This chain links TRBV4-1 with TRBJ2-5, with TRBD2 matching 11 bases. V shed 3 bases and J 5 bases; nucleotides not matched to a gene: 11. Germline CDR1 MGHRA, CDR2 YSYEKL. The CDR3 totals 17 residues. In DNA, the CDR3 is TGCGCCAGCAGCCAGGGAATGCTAGCGGGGGGCGTGGAGACCCAGTACTTC. It codes for CASSQGMLAGGVETQYF.

As regards this clone: A read error may explain this, as a much larger clone is one base away. V gene TRBV9 combines with J gene TRBJ2-1; D might be TRBD2 (6 bases). CDR1 and CDR2 from the germline V gene are SGDLS and YYNGEE. With 4 bases removed from V and 6 bases from J, the gap between germline ends came to 23 bases. The CDR3 loop spans 17 amino acids. For the CDR3, the DNA is TGTGCCAGCAGCCCATTAATCGGACTATCGGGAGCCAATGAGCAGTTCTTC. Protein: CASSPLIGLSGANEQFF.

This clone was observed a few times. The J gene is TRBJ2-7, the V gene TRBV28; maybe TRBD2 (6 bases). The CDR3 length is 14 residues. V gave up 5 bases and J gave up 3 bases, with 14 bases separating them. The V gene's germline CDR1 is MDHEN and CDR2 SYDVKM. The CDR3: CASSRAGVLYEQYV. The CDR3 nucleotides read TGTGCCAGCAGTCGAGCGGGCGTTCTCTACGAGCAGTACGTC.

This clone has ten or more counts. V gene TRBV20-1 combines with J gene TRBJ2-1; tentative D call: TRBD2 (6 bases). CDR1 and CDR2 from the germline V gene are DFQATT and SNEGSKA (reference sequence). CDR3 length: 14 amino acids. The germline V and J ends were trimmed by 1 base and 7 bases, with 14 bases remaining between them. Here the CDR3 reads CSARVAGRPNEQFF. As DNA, the CDR3 is TGCAGTGCTAGAGTGGCAGGGAGGCCTAATGAGCAGTTCTTC.

This clone has a count of ten or more. The rearrangement links TRBV5-4 to TRBJ2-2; TRBD1 matches at 10 bases. The germline V gene encodes CDR1 SGHNT and CDR2 YYREEE (reference sequence). The V segment lost 0 bases and the J segment 6 bases; nucleotides outside the gene matches: 2. This CDR3 region has 15 residues. CDR3 nucleotide sequence: TGTGCCAGCAGCTTGGGACAGGGGGCGTCCGGGGAGCTGTTTTTT. It codes for CASSLGQGASGELFF.

This clone was counted ten times or more. The sample contains more than one DNA sequence encoding this CDR3. The V call is TRBV5-1, the J call TRBJ1-2, with a tentative D call TRBD1 (5 bases). Trimming removed 0 bases from V and 7 bases from J, with 16 bases in between. CDR1 is SGHRS, CDR2 YFSETQ, per germline. The CDR3 extends over 15 amino acids. The CDR3 region is CASSLGLNRPSGYTF. CDR3 DNA sequence: TGCGCCAGCAGCTTGGGGCTTAACAGGCCTAGTGGCTACACCTTC. Filled out from reference TRBV5-1 and TRBJ1-2, the complete variable domain reads KAGVTQTPRYLIKTRGQQVTLSCSPISGHRSVSWYQQTPGQGLQFLFEYFSETQRNKGNFPGRFSGRQFSNSRSEMNVSTLELGDSALYLCASSLGLNRPSGYTFGSGTRLTVV.

This clone was counted at least ten times. The rearrangement joins TRBV28 to TRBJ2-3; 9 bases are shared with TRBD2. The CDR3 contains 16 residues. From germline, CDR1 is MDHEN and CDR2 SYDVKM. Trimming cost V 5 bases and J 1 base; bases outside gene matches: 7. In DNA, the CDR3 is TGTGCCAGCAGTCCTTACGGCGGGGGGGGCACAGATACGCAGTATTTT. This sequence encodes CASSPYGGGGTDTQYF.